The present entry profiles one TCR beta chain with its context. The method was immunoSEQ multiplex PCR; TCRdb's version includes in-frame clones alone and lacks a portion of them. The profile shows roughly 23,000 clones, around 90% of them singletons. The entry originates in a study of blood T cell repertoires in COVID-19. Germline V gene lookup returns CDR1 MGHRA and CDR2 YSYEKL. The CDR3 is 12 residues long. V was pared by 5 bases and J by 8 bases, with 10 bases between. The source material was peripheral blood. The chain links TRBV4-1 to TRBJ1-5, with unresolved D. The TCR was taken from a woman between 65 and 79 years old with active COVID-19. CDR3 DNA: TGCGCCAGCAGCTCCCCCCCGGAGCCCCAGCATTTT. Translation gives CASSSPPEPQHF.